This T cell receptor beta chain derives from a study of blood T cells in healthy people across ages. Study-level findings and limits: Both naive CD4+ cell counts and diversity were greater in long-lived donors than in aged donors. Investigators treated diversity estimates from one million T cells as underestimates. Strong correlation linked observed beta diversity and percent naive T cells.

A J-beta primer mix and a sample-barcoded 5' primer were used in a second PCR of roughly 7 to 12 cycles. TCRdb re-analysed the 5' RACE reads in MiXCR, keeping a single row per CDR3 protein. The sample consists of around 900,000 distinct CDR3 sequences, under 30% of them appearing once. Germline CDR1 SGDLS, CDR2 YYNGEE. The CDR3 extends over 15 amino acids. As to this clonotype: Its antigen is unknown. A much larger clone is a single base away; this may be a read error.

The chain joins TRBV9 to TRBJ1-2; tentative D call: TRBD1 (5 bases). What was sequenced was blood. This receptor was identified in a woman at least 80 years old in good health. CDR3 protein: CASSVGDPRNYDYTF. Written as DNA, the CDR3 is TGTGCCAGCAGCGTGGGGGACCCCAGGAACTATGACTACACCTTC.